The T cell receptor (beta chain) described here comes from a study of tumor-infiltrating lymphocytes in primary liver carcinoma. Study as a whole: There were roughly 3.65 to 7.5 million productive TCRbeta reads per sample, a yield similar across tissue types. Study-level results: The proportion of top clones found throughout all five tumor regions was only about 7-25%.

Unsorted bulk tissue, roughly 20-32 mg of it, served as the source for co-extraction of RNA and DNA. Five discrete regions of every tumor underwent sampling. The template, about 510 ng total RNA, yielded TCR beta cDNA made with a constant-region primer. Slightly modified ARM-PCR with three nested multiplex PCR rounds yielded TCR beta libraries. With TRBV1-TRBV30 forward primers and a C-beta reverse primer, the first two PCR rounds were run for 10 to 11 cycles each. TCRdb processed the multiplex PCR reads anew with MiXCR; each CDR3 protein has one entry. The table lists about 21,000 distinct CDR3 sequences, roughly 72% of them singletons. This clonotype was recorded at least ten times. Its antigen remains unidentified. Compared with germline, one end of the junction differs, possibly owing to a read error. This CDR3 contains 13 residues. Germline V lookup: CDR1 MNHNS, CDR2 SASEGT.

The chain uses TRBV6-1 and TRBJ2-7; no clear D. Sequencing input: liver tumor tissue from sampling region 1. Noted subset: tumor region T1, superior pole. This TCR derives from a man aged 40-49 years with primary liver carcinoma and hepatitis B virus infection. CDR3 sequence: CASNEWVFYEQYF. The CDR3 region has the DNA TGTGCCAGCAATGAATGGGTTTTCTACGAGCAGTACTTC.